The rows below give T cell receptor beta chains drawn from one sample of a study of cytotoxic CD8 clonotypes in ibrutinib-treated CLL. This table comes from immunoSEQ multiplex PCR, and its TCRdb copy is limited to in-frame clones, with some not included. The top ten hold around 5.3% of the sample, which has nearly 300,000 clones, roughly 76% seen once. Sequences were derived from PBMCs, sampled at disease progression, from a patient treated with ibrutinib. These receptors were taken from a human donor with chronic lymphocytic leukemia. Both conserved end residues are part of each CDR3. D genes are given only for firm matches. Clone sizes are given selectively: once, few, many, or a class where the clone is expanded.

DNA	CDR3	size	D	V	J
TGCAGCGTTAAGGACGGGAGATACGAGCAGTACTTC	CSVKDGRYEQYF	.	.	TRBV29-1	TRBJ2-7
TGTGCCAGCAGCCAAGATTTCCGCGGACAATGGCAAGAGACCCAGTACTTC	CASSQDFRGQWQETQYF	.	.	TRBV7-6	TRBJ2-5
TGTGCCAGCAGGGCGAACACCGGGGAGCTGTTTTTT	CASRANTGELFF	few	.	TRBV9	TRBJ2-2
TGTGCCAGCAGTCCCGGACTAGCGGGAGGGGGCACAGATACGCAGTATTTT	CASSPGLAGGGTDTQYF	.	TRBD2	TRBV28	TRBJ2-3
TGTGCCAGCAGCCCGGGACAGAGCCCTCTTAACTATGGCTACACCTTC	CASSPGQSPLNYGYTF	.	TRBD1	TRBV5-4	TRBJ1-2
TGTGCCAGCAGTGAACCGACAGGGGCACGTGAAAAACTGTTTTTT	CASSEPTGAREKLFF	few	TRBD1	TRBV25-1	TRBJ1-4
TGTGCCAGCAGTGATATGTACGGATACGAGCAGTACTTC	CASSDMYGYEQYF	few	.	TRBV2	TRBJ2-7
TGTGCCAGCAGCCCCAAAACAGGGTTGGGCACTGAAGCTTTCTTT	CASSPKTGLGTEAFF	.	.	TRBV5-4	TRBJ1-1
TGTGCCAGCAGCTTAGGATTCCAGGGGAACACTGAAGCTTTCTTT	CASSLGFQGNTEAFF	.	.	TRBV7-2	TRBJ1-1
TGCGCCAGCAGCCAAGGCCCAACTAGCGGGGGAAGCTCCTACGAGCAGTACTTC	CASSQGPTSGGSSYEQYF	once	TRBD2	TRBV4-1	TRBJ2-7
TGTGCCAGTACCGTGACAGGAAACTATGGCTACACCTTC	CASTVTGNYGYTF	.	.	TRBV19	TRBJ1-2
TGTGCCAGCAGCTCCCCTTTGGGCGTCTACGAGCAGTACTTC	CASSSPLGVYEQYF	.	.	TRBV7-9	TRBJ2-7
TGTGCCAGCTCTCAAAAGAGGGCCCAACTGTTTTTT	CASSQKRAQLFF	.	.	TRBV18	TRBJ1-4
TGTGCCAGCAGCTTAGTTCGGGACGACGAAAAACTGTTTTTT	CASSLVRDDEKLFF	.	.	TRBV11-2	TRBJ1-4
TGTGCCAGCAGTGTAAATTGGAATGAGCAGTTCTTC	CASSVNWNEQFF	few	.	TRBV25-1	TRBJ2-1
TGTGCCAGCAGTGAGGACATCTGGAGCACTGAAGCTTTCTTT	CASSEDIWSTEAFF	once	.	TRBV2	TRBJ1-1
TGTGCCAGCAGGCCATCGGGGATCTACGAGCAGTACTTC	CASRPSGIYEQYF	few	.	TRBV27	TRBJ2-7
TGCGCCAGCAGCCAAGATCCCCGTGGTTTGGGTGAAAAACTGTTTTTT	CASSQDPRGLGEKLFF	.	.	TRBV4-1	TRBJ1-4
TGTGCCAGTTCAACAGGCCGCGGCACCGGGGAGCTGTTTTTT	CASSTGRGTGELFF	.	.	TRBV19	TRBJ2-2
TGTGCCAGCAGCGCGACAGGGGGCTACGAGCAGTACTTC	CASSATGGYEQYF	once	TRBD1	TRBV7-3	TRBJ2-7
TGCGCCAGCAGCTTGGTCCTAGCGGGGAGCCCTGAGCAGTTCTTC	CASSLVLAGSPEQFF	.	TRBD2	TRBV5-1	TRBJ2-1
TGCGCCAGCAGACCCGAATGGACCTATGGCTACACCTTC	CASRPEWTYGYTF	.	.	TRBV5-1	TRBJ1-2
TGCGCCAGCAGCCACCGGGACACGGCACTGAACACTGAAGCTTTCTTT	CASSHRDTALNTEAFF	.	.	TRBV4-1	TRBJ1-1
TGCGCCAGCAGCAGCGACAGGGGTCGCACAGATACGCAGTATTTT	CASSSDRGRTDTQYF	.	TRBD1	TRBV5-1	TRBJ2-3
TGTGCCAGCAGAGTAAGCGGGAGCTACGAGCAGTACTTC	CASRVSGSYEQYF	.	TRBD2	TRBV28	TRBJ2-7
TGTGCCAGCAATGGACGTGGGCAACTCTACAATGAGCAGTTCTTC	CASNGRGQLYNEQFF	.	.	TRBV2	TRBJ2-1
TGCGCCAGCAGCTTGCCAGAAGAGACCCAGTACTTC	CASSLPEETQYF	few	.	TRBV5-1	TRBJ2-5
TGTGCCAGCAGTGACTCCCGGGGCTGGGAGACCCAGTACTTC	CASSDSRGWETQYF	.	.	TRBV25-1	TRBJ2-5
TGTGCCAGCAGCCCCGACAGGCACCCTAGGGGCGAGCAGTACTTC	CASSPDRHPRGEQYF	.	.	TRBV9	TRBJ2-7
TGTGCCAGCAGCGCGACTAGGGGGAAGGGCCTCGATGAGCAGTTCTTC	CASSATRGKGLDEQFF	.	.	TRBV5-4	TRBJ2-1
TGTGCCAGCAGTCCACGGACAGGGATCATCTATGGCTACACCTTC	CASSPRTGIIYGYTF	.	TRBD1	TRBV27	TRBJ1-2
TGCGCCAGCAGCTTGGCGGGGACTAGCACAGATACGCAGTATTTT	CASSLAGTSTDTQYF	.	.	TRBV5-1	TRBJ2-3
TGCAGCGTTGAGGGATCGAGAAGGTCAGACACCCGCTATGGCTACACCTTC	CSVEGSRRSDTRYGYTF	.	.	TRBV29-1	TRBJ1-2
TGTGCCAGCAGCGAACAAGACAGGGTAACTGAAGCTTTCTTT	CASSEQDRVTEAFF	.	TRBD1	TRBV9	TRBJ1-1
TGTGCCAGCAGCTTTGACAGGGCCTCCTACGAGCAGTACTTC	CASSFDRASYEQYF	.	TRBD1	TRBV7-8	TRBJ2-7
TGTGCCAGTAGTCCAGGACTAGCGGCCTCCTACGAGCAGTACTTC	CASSPGLAASYEQYF	.	TRBD2	TRBV19	TRBJ2-7
TGCGCCAGCAGAAACGGGACCGACCGTTATAATTCACCCCTCCACTTT	CASRNGTDRYNSPLHF	.	.	TRBV5-1	TRBJ1-6
TGTGCCAGCAGCCCCTACGGCGGGCTAAGGGACTATGGCTACACCTTC	CASSPYGGLRDYGYTF	.	.	TRBV9	TRBJ1-2
TGTGCCAGCAGCCCCCCATGGGGGTCCTACGAGCAGTACTTC	CASSPPWGSYEQYF	.	.	TRBV7-2	TRBJ2-7
TGCAGCGTTGAGCTAGCGATTAATGAGCAGTTCTTC	CSVELAINEQFF	once	.	TRBV29-1	TRBJ2-1
TGCAGCGTTCAACAGGGATTGCAAGAGACCCAGTACTTC	CSVQQGLQETQYF	.	.	TRBV29-1	TRBJ2-5
TGTGCCAGCAGCCTTTGGACAGGGGCCTACGAGCAGTACTTC	CASSLWTGAYEQYF	once	TRBD1	TRBV9	TRBJ2-7
TGTGCCAGCACCTATGCAGGGGGCGGCCAGCCCCAGCATTTT	CASTYAGGGQPQHF	few	TRBD1	TRBV27	TRBJ1-5
TGTGCCAGCAGCTCGGGCCCCCAAGGCCCTCTCTTCTTC	CASSSGPQGPLFF	.	.	TRBV7-3	TRBJ2-7
TGTGCCAGCATGTGGTTGGTGGACAATGAGCAGTTCTTC	CASMWLVDNEQFF	few	.	TRBV6-6	TRBJ2-1
TGTGCCAGCAGCTTGGCCCTACGACCACCGAAGCTGTACGAGCAGTACTTC	CASSLALRPPKLYEQYF	.	.	TRBV5-4	TRBJ2-7
TGTGCCAGCAGTTATAATCAGGGAAGGCCAGATACGCAGTATTTT	CASSYNQGRPDTQYF	.	.	TRBV6-5	TRBJ2-3
TGCAGCGTTGTTCTATGGCGGGAGGGCCACTACGAGCAGTACTTC	CSVVLWREGHYEQYF	.	TRBD2	TRBV29-1	TRBJ2-7
TGTGCCACCTATCTTTATGGCTACACCTTC	CATYLYGYTF	once	.	TRBV19	TRBJ1-2
TGTGCCAGCAGTGAATTGGGGGGCCGGGAGCTGTTTTTT	CASSELGGRELFF	few	.	TRBV6-1	TRBJ2-2
TGTGCCAGCAGTCTCGGGACAGGGTGGTACGAGCAGTACTTC	CASSLGTGWYEQYF	.	TRBD1	TRBV27	TRBJ2-7
TGTGCCAGCTCACCACCGGGACAGGGGTACGAGCAGTACTTC	CASSPPGQGYEQYF	.	TRBD1	TRBV18	TRBJ2-7
TGTGCCAGCAGGGATCCAGGGGATCGGGCTAATGAAAAACTGTTTTTT	CASRDPGDRANEKLFF	.	.	TRBV7-9	TRBJ1-4
TGCAGCGTTGCCCTAGCGGGAGTAGGAGAGACCCAGTACTTC	CSVALAGVGETQYF	.	TRBD2	TRBV29-1	TRBJ2-5
TGTGCCAGCAGCTTTTTTAGCGGAGCAGGGGGATACAATGAGCAGTTCTTC	CASSFFSGAGGYNEQFF	.	.	TRBV12-1	TRBJ2-1